Described below is a single T cell receptor (beta chain) sequence and its context. This sample is part of a study of blood T cell repertoires in COVID-19. The CDR3 contains 14 residues. V was clipped by 8 bases and J by 3 bases, with 14 bases between them. The germline V gene encodes CDR1 WNHNN and CDR2 SYGVQD (reference sequence). Measured with immunoSEQ multiplex PCR; TCRdb has only the in-frame clones, and not every one. The sample holds tens of thousands of clones, roughly 90% seen once. The sample consisted of peripheral blood. The chain carries TRBV10-1 and TRBJ1-5, with D possibly being TRBD1 (6 bases). This receptor was obtained from a woman older than 75 with acute or convalescent COVID-19. CDR3 DNA: TGCGCCAGCCGGGTTGGACAGTACAATCAGCCCCAGCATTTT. The encoded protein is CASRVGQYNQPQHF.